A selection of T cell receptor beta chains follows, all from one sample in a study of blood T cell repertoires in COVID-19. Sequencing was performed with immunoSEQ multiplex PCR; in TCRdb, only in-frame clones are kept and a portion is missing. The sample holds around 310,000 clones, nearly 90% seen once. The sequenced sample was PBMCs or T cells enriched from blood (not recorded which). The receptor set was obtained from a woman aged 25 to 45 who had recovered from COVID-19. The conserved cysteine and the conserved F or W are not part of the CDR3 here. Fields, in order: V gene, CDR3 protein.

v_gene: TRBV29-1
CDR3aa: SVNTGSGANVLT

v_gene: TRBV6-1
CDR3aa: ASSDHTDTQY

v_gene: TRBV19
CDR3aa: ASSIFVGTEAF

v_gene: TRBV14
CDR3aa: ASSQDWGGNSEAF

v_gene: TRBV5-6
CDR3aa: ASSSTWTGGVEQY

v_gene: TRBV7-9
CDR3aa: ASSSRVAGGPGEQF

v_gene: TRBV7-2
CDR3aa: ASSSTGQGEKLF

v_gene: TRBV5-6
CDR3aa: ASSRGDYGYT

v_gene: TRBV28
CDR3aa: ASSFSPGGGNYGYT

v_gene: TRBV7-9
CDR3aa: ASSRVDGGNEKLF

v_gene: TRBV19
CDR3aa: ASSQWGGTDTQY

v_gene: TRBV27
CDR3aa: ASRLPGSLEQY

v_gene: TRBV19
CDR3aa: ASSTWDRMNTEAF

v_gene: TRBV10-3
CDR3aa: AGRERDSYEQY

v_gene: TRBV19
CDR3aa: ASRAAVEAF

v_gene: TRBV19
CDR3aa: ASSIFWSLGSKEGSYNSPLH

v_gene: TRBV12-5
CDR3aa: ASGDSPTGNTIY

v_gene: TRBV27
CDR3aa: ASSTFRSSYNSPLH

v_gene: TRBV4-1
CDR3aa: ASSQEPSGRAGDTQY

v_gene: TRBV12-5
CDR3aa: ASGLFVGGRGSISPLH

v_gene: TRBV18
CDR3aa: ASSYGTGGAVEQY

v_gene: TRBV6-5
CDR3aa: ASKGLAGVAYEQY

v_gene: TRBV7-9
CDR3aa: ASSSPRYEQY

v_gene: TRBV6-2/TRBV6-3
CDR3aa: ASSTTSGSPRDEQF

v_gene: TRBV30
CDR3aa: AWRTQGSSPLH

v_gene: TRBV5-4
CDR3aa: ASSLKLGTYEQY

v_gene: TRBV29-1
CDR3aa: RVVGTGGGNGYT

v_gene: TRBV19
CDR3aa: ASSIDGTEPYEQY

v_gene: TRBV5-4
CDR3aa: ASSFTSGGEQF

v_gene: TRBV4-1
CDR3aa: ASRPLGTGSSGYT

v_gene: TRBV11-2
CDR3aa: ASSLVQGAYYGYT

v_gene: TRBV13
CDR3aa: ASSLRASATDTQY

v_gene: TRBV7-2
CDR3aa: ASSLLSGTIMGEQF